This TCR beta chain was sequenced for a study of early T cells in non-severe SARS-CoV-2 infection. For the study at large: Bulk RNA taken from unsorted whole blood was sequenced, leaving chains unpaired. Study-level results: Matching results from VDJdb favored anti-spike CD8 responses, leaving private and CD4 specificities undetected.

This clonotype was picked up many times. Its antigen is currently unknown. Each cDNA molecule carried a unique molecular identifier. TCRdb re-analysed the 5' RACE reads in MiXCR, keeping a single row per CDR3 protein. The sample lists 66,000 or so distinct CDR3 sequences, more than 10% occurring once. V shed 6 bases and J 12 bases; nucleotides not matched to a gene: 13. This CDR3 region has 15 residues. The clonotype was recovered from an adult who was a healthcare worker with PCR-confirmed SARS-CoV-2 infection or an uninfected control (not recorded which). The gene calls are TRBV12-3 or TRBV12-4 and TRBJ1-4; 10 nucleotides agree with TRBD1. The sequenced sample was whole blood. CDR3 amino acids: CASSRRTGGGKELFF. Here the CDR3 DNA reads TGTGCCAGCAGCCGACGGACAGGGGGGGGTAAGGAACTGTTTTTT.